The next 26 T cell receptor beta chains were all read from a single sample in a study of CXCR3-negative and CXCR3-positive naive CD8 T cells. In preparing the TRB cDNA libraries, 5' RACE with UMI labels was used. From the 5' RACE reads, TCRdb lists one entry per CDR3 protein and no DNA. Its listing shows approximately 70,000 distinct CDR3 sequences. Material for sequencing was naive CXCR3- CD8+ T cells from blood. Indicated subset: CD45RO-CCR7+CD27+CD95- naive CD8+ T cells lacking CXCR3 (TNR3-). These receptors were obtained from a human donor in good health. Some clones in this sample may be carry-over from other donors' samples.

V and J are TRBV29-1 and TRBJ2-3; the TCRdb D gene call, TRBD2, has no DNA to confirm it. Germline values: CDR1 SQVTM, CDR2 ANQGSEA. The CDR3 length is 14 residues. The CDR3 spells CSVEDNLVSDTQYF.

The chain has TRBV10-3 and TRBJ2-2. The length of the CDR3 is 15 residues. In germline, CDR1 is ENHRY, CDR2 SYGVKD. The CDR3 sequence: CAISERAITEEELFF.

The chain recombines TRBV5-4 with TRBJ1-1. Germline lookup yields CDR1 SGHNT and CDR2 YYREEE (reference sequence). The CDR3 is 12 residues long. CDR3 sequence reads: CASGSGQTEAFF.

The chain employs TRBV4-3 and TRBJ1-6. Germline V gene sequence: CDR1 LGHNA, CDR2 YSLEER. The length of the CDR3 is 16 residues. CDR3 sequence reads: CASSQDLGIINSPLHF.

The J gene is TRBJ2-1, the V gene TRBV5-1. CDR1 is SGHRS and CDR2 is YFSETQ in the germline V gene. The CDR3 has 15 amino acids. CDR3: CASQSWTGHHNEQFF.

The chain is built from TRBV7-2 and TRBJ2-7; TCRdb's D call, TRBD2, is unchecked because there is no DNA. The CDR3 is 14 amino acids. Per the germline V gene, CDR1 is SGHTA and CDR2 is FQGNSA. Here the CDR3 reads CASSWRDGHTEQYF.

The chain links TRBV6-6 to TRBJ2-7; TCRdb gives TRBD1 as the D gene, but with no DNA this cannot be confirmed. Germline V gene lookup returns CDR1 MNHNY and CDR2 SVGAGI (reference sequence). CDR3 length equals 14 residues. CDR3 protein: CASSYRDTSYEQYF.

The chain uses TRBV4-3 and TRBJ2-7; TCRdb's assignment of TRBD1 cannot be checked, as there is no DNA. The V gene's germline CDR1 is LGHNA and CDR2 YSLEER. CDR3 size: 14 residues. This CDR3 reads CASSWGTGSYEQYF.

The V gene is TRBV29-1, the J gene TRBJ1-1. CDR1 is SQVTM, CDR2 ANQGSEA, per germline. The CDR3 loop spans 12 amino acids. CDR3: CSVDDMNTEAFF. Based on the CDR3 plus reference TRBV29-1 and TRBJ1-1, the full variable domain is SAVISQKPSRDICQRGTSLTIQCQVDSQVTMMFWYRQQPGQSLTLIATANQGSEATYESGFVIDKFPISRPNLTFSTLTVSNMSPEDSSIYLCSVDDMNTEAFFGQGTRLTVV.

The CDR3 loop is CASSLVTGGLGTDTQYF. The rearrangement joins TRBV7-6 to TRBJ2-3; TCRdb's D call, TRBD1, is unchecked because there is no DNA. CDR3 length equals 17 residues. Germline CDR1 SGHVS, CDR2 FNYEAQ.

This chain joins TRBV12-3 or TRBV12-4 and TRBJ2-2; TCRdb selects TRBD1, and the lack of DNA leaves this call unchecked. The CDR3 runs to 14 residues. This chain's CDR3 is CASTLGPNTGELFF.

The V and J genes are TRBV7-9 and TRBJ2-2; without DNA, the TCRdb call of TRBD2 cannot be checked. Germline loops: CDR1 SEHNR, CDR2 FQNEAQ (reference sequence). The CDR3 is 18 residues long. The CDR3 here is CASRSTSGRARNTGELFF.

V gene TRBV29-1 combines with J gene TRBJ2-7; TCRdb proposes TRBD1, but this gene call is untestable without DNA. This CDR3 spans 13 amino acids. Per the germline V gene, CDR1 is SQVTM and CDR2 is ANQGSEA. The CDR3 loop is CSVVLDRGYEQYF.

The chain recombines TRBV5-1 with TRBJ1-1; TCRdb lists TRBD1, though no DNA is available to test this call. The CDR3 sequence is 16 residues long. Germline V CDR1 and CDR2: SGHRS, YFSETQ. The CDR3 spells CASSLTGQGVNTEAFF.

This chain's CDR3 is CATSRDGGVQPQHF. This chain connects TRBV15 to TRBJ1-5. This CDR3 region has 14 residues. Germline V CDR1 and CDR2: LNHNV, YYDKDF (reference sequence).

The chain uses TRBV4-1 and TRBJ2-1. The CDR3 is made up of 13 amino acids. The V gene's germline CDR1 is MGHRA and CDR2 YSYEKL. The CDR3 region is CASSQDTDNEQFF.

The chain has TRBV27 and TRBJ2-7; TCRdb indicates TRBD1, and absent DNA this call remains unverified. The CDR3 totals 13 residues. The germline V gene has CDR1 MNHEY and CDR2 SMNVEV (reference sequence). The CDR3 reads CASSLRSGVEQYF.

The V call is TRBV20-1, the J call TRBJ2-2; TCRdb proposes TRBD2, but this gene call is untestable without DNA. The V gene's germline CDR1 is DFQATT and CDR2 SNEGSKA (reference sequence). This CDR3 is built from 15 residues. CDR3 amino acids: CSAREPGLYTGELFF.

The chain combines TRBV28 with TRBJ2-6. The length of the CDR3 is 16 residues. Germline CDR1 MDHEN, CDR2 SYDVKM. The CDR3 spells CASSPNGRSGANVLTF.

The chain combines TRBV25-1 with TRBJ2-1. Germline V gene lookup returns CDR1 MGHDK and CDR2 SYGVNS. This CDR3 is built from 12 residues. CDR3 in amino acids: CASSDPYNEQFF.

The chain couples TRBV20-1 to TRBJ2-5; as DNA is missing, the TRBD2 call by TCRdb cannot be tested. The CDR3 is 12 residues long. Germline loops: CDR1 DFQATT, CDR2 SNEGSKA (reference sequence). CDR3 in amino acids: CSVLAPQETQYF.

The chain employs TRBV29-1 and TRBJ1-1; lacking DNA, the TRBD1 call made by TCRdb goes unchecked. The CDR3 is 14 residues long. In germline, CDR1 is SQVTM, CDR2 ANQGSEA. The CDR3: CSVVGTDQDTEAFF. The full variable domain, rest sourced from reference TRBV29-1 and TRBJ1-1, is SAVISQKPSRDICQRGTSLTIQCQVDSQVTMMFWYRQQPGQSLTLIATANQGSEATYESGFVIDKFPISRPNLTFSTLTVSNMSPEDSSIYLCSVVGTDQDTEAFFGQGTRLTVV.

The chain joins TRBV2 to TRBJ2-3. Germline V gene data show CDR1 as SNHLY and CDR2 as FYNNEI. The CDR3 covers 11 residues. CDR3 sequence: CASLLGDTQYF.

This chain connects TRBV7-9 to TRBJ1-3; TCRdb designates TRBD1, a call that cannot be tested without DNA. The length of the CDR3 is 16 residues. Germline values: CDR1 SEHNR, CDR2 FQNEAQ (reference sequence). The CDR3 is CASSSTQGDSGNTIYF.

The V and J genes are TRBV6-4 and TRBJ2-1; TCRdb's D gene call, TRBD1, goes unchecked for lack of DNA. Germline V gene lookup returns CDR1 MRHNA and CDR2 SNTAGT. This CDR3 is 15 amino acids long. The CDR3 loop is CASSVYGGSDNEQFF.

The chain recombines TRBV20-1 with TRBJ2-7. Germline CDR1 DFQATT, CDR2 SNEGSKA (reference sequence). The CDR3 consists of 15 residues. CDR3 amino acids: CSARSLSGRAYEQYF.